A single sample gave rise to the 25 T cell receptor beta chains below, sequenced in a study of CD8 T cells in Susac syndrome. With random hexamers, roughly 0.5 to 1 ug RNA was reverse transcribed. One entry per CDR3 protein results from TCRdb running MiXCR on the immunoSEQ multiplex PCR reads. The table lists 350,000 to 550,000 distinct CDR3 sequences, around 85% of them singletons. The sequenced material came from CD8+ T cells from PBMCs. The source is a human donor with multiple sclerosis.

The chain uses TRBV27 and TRBJ2-3, with D possibly matching TRBD2 (6 bases). Trimming took 4 bases from V and 5 from J, leaving 16 bases between them. The V gene's germline CDR1 is MNHEY and CDR2 SMNVEV (reference sequence). The CDR3 sequence is 15 residues long. CDR3 residues: CASSSPTREGDTQYF. The CDR3 DNA reads as TGTGCCAGCAGTTCTCCGACTAGAGAAGGAGATACGCAGTATTTT.

The chain couples TRBV27 to TRBJ2-3, with D unclear. V lost 4 bases to trimming and J lost 0 bases, with 8 bases between them. There are 14 residues in the CDR3. Germline V gene sequence: CDR1 MNHEY, CDR2 SMNVEV (reference sequence). The CDR3 DNA reads TGTGCCAGCAGTTATTTAACTAGCACAGATACGCAGTATTTT. Its protein is CASSYLTSTDTQYF.

The CDR3 region is CSVSRGQGNPYF. The CDR3 DNA sequence: TGCAGCGTTAGCCGGGGACAGGGGAACCCGTACTTC. The gene calls are TRBV29-1 and TRBJ2-7, with 10 bases fitting TRBD1. This CDR3 is built from 12 residues. V was clipped by 5 bases and J by 12 bases; unmatched bases: 10. Germline V gene lookup returns CDR1 SQVTM and CDR2 ANQGSEA.

The genes are TRBV5-6 and TRBJ2-7; 10 nucleotides align to TRBD1. With V trimmed by 0 bases and J by 5 bases, 5 bases remained unmatched. In germline, CDR1 is SGHDT, CDR2 YYEEEE. This CDR3 comprises 15 residues. The CDR3 loop is CASSLEAGTGDEQYF. DNA for the CDR3: TGTGCCAGCAGCTTGGAAGCGGGGACAGGGGACGAGCAGTACTTC.

This clonotype has only one observation. This sequence joins TRBV4-1 and TRBJ2-1, with 8 bases aligning to TRBD2. The CDR3 loop spans 13 amino acids. Per the germline V gene, CDR1 is MGHRA and CDR2 is YSYEKL. The V gene end was trimmed by 6 bases and the J gene end by 6 bases; junction bases not matched to a gene: 4. DNA of the CDR3: TGCGCCAGCAGAGGACTAGCCCGCAATGAGCAGTTCTTC. This gives the protein CASRGLARNEQFF.

The chain uses TRBV12-3 or TRBV12-4 and TRBJ2-5, with D hard to call. V lost 1 base, J lost 1 base, and 13 bases lay in between. This CDR3 spans 16 amino acids. The CDR3 here is CASSLDSEILQETQYF. For the CDR3, the DNA is TGTGCCAGCAGTTTAGACAGCGAAATACTCCAAGAGACCCAGTACTTC.

This chain uses TRBV20-1 with TRBJ2-1; D is unclear. V lost 1 base and J lost 8, with 9 bases in between. This CDR3 contains 12 residues. Germline-derived CDR1 and CDR2 are DFQATT and SNEGSKA (reference sequence). The CDR3 sequence: CSARVEFDEQFF. In DNA, the CDR3 is TGCAGTGCTAGAGTGGAGTTTGATGAGCAGTTCTTC.

The chain has TRBV27 and TRBJ2-5; D is possibly TRBD1 or TRBD2 (5 bases each). The CDR3 has 15 residues. The germline V gene has CDR1 MNHEY and CDR2 SMNVEV (reference sequence). V shed 4 bases and J shed 2 bases, with 14 bases lying between them. The DNA for the CDR3 is TGTGCCAGCAGTTCAGGGACGACAGTTCAAGAGACCCAGTACTTC. Translating it yields CASSSGTTVQETQYF.

This rearrangement joins TRBV10-3 to TRBJ2-2; no clear D. Trimming shortened V by 0 bases and J by 1 base, and 3 bases separated the two germline ends. Germline CDR1 is ENHRY and CDR2 is SYGVKD. The CDR3 spans 14 residues. CDR3 bases: TGTGCCATCAGTGAGTCGCAGAACACCGGGGAGCTGTTTTTT. Translated: CAISESQNTGELFF.

This CDR3 reads CASSSWTSGGQETQYF. CDR3 nucleotide sequence: TGTGCCAGCAGTTCCTGGACTAGCGGGGGCCAAGAGACCCAGTACTTC. The chain has TRBV27 and TRBJ2-5; 13 bases are shared with TRBD2. This CDR3 has 16 residues. CDR1 is MNHEY, CDR2 SMNVEV, per germline (reference sequence). The V and J ends lost 4 bases and 1 base, in that order; junction bases with no gene match: 3.

The rearrangement links TRBV27 to TRBJ1-1, with 9 bases aligning to TRBD1. The CDR3 totals 13 residues. The J segment lost 4 bases and the V segment lost 6 bases, leaving 3 bases of the junction unmatched. Germline CDR1 reads MNHEY; CDR2 reads SMNVEV (reference sequence). The CDR3 here is CASSGTGLTEAFF. The CDR3 coding sequence is TGTGCCAGCAGCGGGACAGGGCTCACTGAAGCTTTCTTT.

This clonotype was counted once. V is TRBV29-1 and J is TRBJ1-2, with D possibly TRBD1 on 5 matching bases. Trimming removed 2 bases at V and 4 bases at J, with 11 bases between. The CDR3 is 13 amino acids. Per germline, CDR1 SQVTM and CDR2 ANQGSEA. As DNA, the CDR3 is TGCAGCGTTGAAACCGGGACGTCCTATGGCTACACCTTC. Its protein product is CSVETGTSYGYTF.

The CDR3 DNA sequence: TGTGCCAGCAGTCAAAGACCAGGGGTCACCGGGGAGCTGTTTTTT. Protein product: CASSQRPGVTGELFF. The chain combines TRBV6-1 with TRBJ2-2, with D tentatively TRBD1 (6 bases). The CDR3 covers 15 residues. Trimming pared 5 bases from V and 4 bases from J, leaving 14 bases between. CDR1 is MNHNS, CDR2 SASEGT, per germline.

This chain uses TRBV6-5 with TRBJ1-1; D not certain. Trimming shortened V by 1 base and J by 3 bases, and 6 bases separated the two germline ends. Germline assignment: CDR1 MNHEY and CDR2 SVGAGI. CDR3 length: 13 amino acids. The CDR3 sequence: CASSYYLYTEAFF. DNA of the CDR3: TGTGCCAGCAGTTACTACCTTTACACTGAAGCTTTCTTT.

The chain carries TRBV6-5 and TRBJ2-7, with D possibly TRBD2 on 6 matching bases. This CDR3 is 14 amino acids long. CDR1 and CDR2 (germline): MNHEY, SVGAGI. The V end was cut by 7 bases, the J end by 2 bases, with 15 bases between. CDR3 nucleotide sequence: TGTGCCAGCACCAGAGTGGGGACTCCCTACGAGCAGTACTTC. It specifies CASTRVGTPYEQYF.

The V gene is TRBV30, the J gene TRBJ2-7, with D uncertain. V gave up 0 bases and J gave up 6 bases, with 9 bases separating them. This CDR3 has 12 residues. CDR1 and CDR2 (germline): GTSNPN, SVGIG (reference sequence). The CDR3 nucleotides are TGTGCCTGGAGTGTCTCTGGGTTCGAGCAGTACTTC. Its translation is CAWSVSGFEQYF.

V gene TRBV7-6 combines with J gene TRBJ2-3; a possible D gene is TRBD1 (6 bases). The ends were cut back, 0 bases at V and 3 bases at J, with 13 bases in the middle. CDR1 SGHVS and CDR2 FNYEAQ come from the germline V gene. The length of the CDR3 is 16 residues. The CDR3 DNA is TGTGCCAGCAGCTTAGCAACAGGGTTCGTTACAGATACGCAGTATTTT. Translated: CASSLATGFVTDTQYF.

The chain carries TRBV5-4 and TRBJ2-1, with D perhaps matching TRBD2 (6 bases). Germline values: CDR1 SGHNT, CDR2 YYREEE (reference sequence). The CDR3 runs to 13 residues. V dropped 0 bases and J dropped 8 bases, with 9 bases sitting between them. The DNA for the CDR3 is TGTGCCAGCAGCTTGGAGTGGGAGGATGAGCAGTTCTTC. Protein product: CASSLEWEDEQFF.

The chain links TRBV9 to TRBJ1-2; D not resolved. Germline V lookup: CDR1 SGDLS, CDR2 YYNGEE. V was clipped by 0 bases and J by 8 bases, with 11 bases between them. The CDR3 loop spans 13 amino acids. The CDR3 here is CASSVAGSEGYTF. CDR3 nucleotides: TGTGCCAGCAGCGTAGCTGGGTCGGAGGGCTACACCTTC.

This chain connects TRBV12-2 to TRBJ2-3. TRBV12-2 is an annotated pseudogene. CDR3 length: 17 amino acids. The CDR3 here is CASRLVQVVDNTDTQYF. CDR3 DNA: TGTGCAAGTCGCTTAGTCCAGGTTGTTGATAACACAGATACGCAGTATTTT.

DNA for the CDR3: TGTGCCAGCAGTGAACAGGGGTGGGCTAATGAAAAACTGTTTTTT. This sequence encodes CASSEQGWANEKLFF. The chain combines TRBV25-1 with TRBJ1-4; maybe TRBD1 (6 bases). The CDR3 runs 15 residues. Germline CDR1 MGHDK, CDR2 SYGVNS. V was shortened by 2 bases and J by 3 bases, with 10 bases between the two germline ends.

The chain combines TRBV30 with TRBJ1-1; maybe TRBD1 (5 bases). The CDR3 consists of 14 residues. Germline V gives CDR1 GTSNPN, CDR2 SVGIG (reference sequence). Trimming cost V 5 bases and J 6 bases, with 19 bases left between them. Written as DNA, the CDR3 is TGTGCCTGGGAAGGGACGAGTGAGCCCCCTGAAGCTTTCTTT. Translating it yields CAWEGTSEPPEAFF.

The genes are TRBV6-5 and TRBJ2-2; maybe TRBD1 (7 bases). Germline V gene data show CDR1 as MNHEY and CDR2 as SVGAGI. The CDR3 totals 15 residues. V shed 1 base and J shed 8 bases, with 14 bases lying between them. In DNA, the CDR3 is TGTGCCAGCAGTTACTTCACAGGGGAGGAAGGGGAGCTGTTTTTT. Protein: CASSYFTGEEGELFF.

The chain combines TRBV6-5 with TRBJ2-3; D may be TRBD1 (5 bases). Trimming left V 0 bases short and J 2 bases short, with 21 bases between. The CDR3 totals 19 residues. Germline V gene sequence: CDR1 MNHEY, CDR2 SVGAGI. CDR3 DNA sequence: TGTGCCAGCAGTTACTCGGAAGGGGTGGCACTTACCCCCACAGATACGCAGTATTTT. Amino acid sequence: CASSYSEGVALTPTDTQYF.

The chain couples TRBV18 to TRBJ2-7; tentative D call: TRBD2 (6 bases). The V end lost 0 bases, the J end lost 0 bases, and 9 bases lay between the germline ends. Germline loops: CDR1 KGHSH, CDR2 LQKENI. This CDR3 comprises 15 residues. CDR3 nucleotide sequence: TGTGCCAGCTCACCACCGAGCGGGCTCTCCTACGAGCAGTACTTC. This encodes CASSPPSGLSYEQYF.